The next 17 T cell receptor beta chains were all read from a single sample in a study of cytomegalovirus exposure and HLA in healthy donors. The PCR contained 60 Vbeta and 13 Jbeta primers. Clones were read by immunoSEQ multiplex PCR, and TCRdb kept only the in-frame ones, dropping some. The table records 100,000 or so clones, more than 9.5% of them present only once. Sequenced: PBMCs. The receptors here all came from a man in his forties in good health and CMV-seropositive.

This CDR3 reads CASSDRLAGVFAKNIQYF. In DNA form, the CDR3 reads TGTGCCAGCAGCGACAGACTAGCGGGAGTCTTTGCCAAAAACATTCAGTACTTC. V is TRBV5-4 and J is TRBJ2-4; 12 positions match TRBD2. After removal of 4 bases from V and 1 base from J, the junction contained 9 bases not matched to a gene. The germline CDR1 and CDR2 sequences are SGHNT and YYREEE (reference sequence). CDR3 size: 18 residues.

The J gene is TRBJ1-4, the V gene TRBV19; D is undetermined. V lost 3 bases, J lost 0 bases, and 5 bases lay in between. CDR1 LNHDA and CDR2 SQIVND come from the germline V gene (reference sequence). This CDR3 contains 14 residues. The CDR3: CASSIGSTNEKLFF. In nucleotides, the CDR3 is TGTGCCAGTAGTATTGGCTCAACTAATGAAAAACTGTTTTTT.

V gene TRBV10-1 combines with J gene TRBJ2-2; D is ambiguous. V shed 3 bases and J shed 7 bases, with 9 bases lying between them. Looked up from germline, CDR1 is WNHNN and CDR2 is SYGVQD (reference sequence). CDR3 length: 13 amino acids. CDR3 protein: CASSEVGDGELFF. DNA for the CDR3: TGCGCCAGCAGTGAAGTCGGAGACGGGGAGCTGTTTTTT.

The genes are TRBV27 and TRBJ1-3; TRBD1 matches at 8 bases. The germline V gene encodes CDR1 MNHEY and CDR2 SMNVEV (reference sequence). V was pared by 4 bases and J by 8 bases, with 4 bases of the junction left unmatched. There are 13 residues in the CDR3. CDR3 sequence: CASSWTGSDTIYF. The CDR3 nucleotides read TGTGCCAGCAGTTGGACAGGGTCCGACACCATATATTTT.

The V gene is TRBV13, the J gene TRBJ1-2, with unresolved D. The germline CDR1 and CDR2 sequences are PRHDT and FYEKMQ (reference sequence). V dropped 4 bases and J dropped 7 bases, with 7 bases sitting between them. This CDR3 is 11 amino acids long. This CDR3 is CASSSYSGYTF. CDR3 DNA: TGTGCCAGCAGCTCTTACTCTGGCTACACCTTC.

In this sample, this clone turned up a few times. The CDR3 sequence is CACDQGVNTGELFF. DNA of the CDR3: TGTGCCTGCGACCAGGGGGTGAACACCGGGGAGCTGTTTTTT. The chain is built from TRBV30 and TRBJ2-2; 7 bases agree with TRBD1. Trimming cost V 6 bases and J 1 base; bases outside gene matches: 5. The CDR3 extends over 14 amino acids. Germline loops: CDR1 GTSNPN, CDR2 SVGIG (reference sequence).

This clone appeared a few times. This rearrangement joins TRBV9 to TRBJ2-5; 10 bases fit TRBD2. Trimming removed 0 bases from V and 5 bases from J; junction bases left unmatched: 7. CDR1 is SGDLS, CDR2 YYNGEE, per germline. The CDR3 has 16 amino acids. CDR3 DNA sequence: TGTGCCAGCAGCGTAGCATCTAGCGGGAGTATGGAGACCCAGTACTTC. Protein: CASSVASSGSMETQYF.

This clone was observed a few times. The chain combines TRBV5-1 with TRBJ2-5; D unclear. In germline, CDR1 is SGHRS, CDR2 YFSETQ. The CDR3 contains 15 residues. V shed 0 bases and J shed 5 bases, with 14 bases lying between them. The DNA for the CDR3 is TGCGCCAGCAGCTTGGACCCGCTAGTCCGGGAGACCCAGTACTTC. Residues: CASSLDPLVRETQYF.

A few counts support this clone. This chain links TRBV19 with TRBJ2-2; tentatively, D is TRBD2 (6 bases). Trimming removed 5 bases at V and 9 bases at J, with 13 bases between. Germline V gene lookup returns CDR1 LNHDA and CDR2 SQIVND (reference sequence). This CDR3 region has 13 residues. The CDR3 region is CASSHTGERELFF. The CDR3 DNA is TGTGCCAGTAGTCATACGGGGGAGCGGGAGCTGTTTTTT.

The chain joins TRBV29-1 to TRBJ2-7, with D hard to call. V dropped 3 bases and J dropped 2 bases, with 11 bases sitting between them. The germline V gene has CDR1 SQVTM and CDR2 ANQGSEA. The CDR3 length is 13 residues. CDR3 sequence reads: CSVDGQTPYEQYF. DNA of the CDR3: TGCAGCGTTGACGGCCAGACACCCTACGAGCAGTACTTC.

The chain is built from TRBV18 and TRBJ2-7; TRBD1 matches at 7 bases. This CDR3 contains 14 residues. The ends lost 5 bases at V and 3 bases at J; junction bases unmatched: 7. CDR1 is KGHSH, CDR2 LQKENI, per germline. CDR3 coding DNA: TGTGCCAGCTCAGCCGGGACAGACTACTACGAGCAGTACTTC. It translates to CASSAGTDYYEQYF.

This clone occurred once. V and J are TRBV7-2 and TRBJ2-7, with 11 bases that match TRBD1. The CDR3 is 14 residues long. CDR1 is SGHTA and CDR2 is FQGNSA in the germline V gene. The V gene end was trimmed by 4 bases and the J gene end by 4 bases; junction bases not matched to a gene: 3. The CDR3 nucleotides are TGTGCCAGCAGCTCCGGGACAGGGGGTTACGAGCAGTACTTC. Translating gives CASSSGTGGYEQYF.

Of note for this clone: A read error is likely, as this CDR3 ends without the conserved phenylalanine or tryptophan. J is TRBJ1-1 and V is TRBV11-2; TRBD1 might be the D (5 bases). This CDR3 has 14 amino acids. V was pared by 8 bases and J by 5 bases, with 18 bases between. CDR1 and CDR2 from the germline V gene are SGHAT and FQNNGV. CDR3 loop: CASSVADRGTEAFL. In nucleotides, the CDR3 is TGTGCCAGCTCTGTGGCCGACCGGGGGACTGAAGCTTTCCTT.

This clone was observed a handful of times. The chain joins TRBV19 to TRBJ2-1, with TRBD2 matching over 10 bases. The CDR3 extends over 14 amino acids. V was clipped by 5 bases and J by 7 bases; unmatched bases: 5. Germline CDR1 is LNHDA and CDR2 is SQIVND (reference sequence). CDR3 amino acids: CASSSAGGPNEQFF. The CDR3 DNA follows: TGTGCCAGTAGTTCAGCGGGAGGGCCGAATGAGCAGTTCTTC.

J is TRBJ1-5 and V is TRBV6-5; the D is unclear. This CDR3 region has 15 residues. V was shortened by 0 bases and J by 3 bases, with 9 bases between the two germline ends. Germline values: CDR1 MNHEY, CDR2 SVGAGI. Here the CDR3 reads CASSYSGSANQPQHF. CDR3 sequence (DNA): TGTGCCAGCAGTTACTCCGGCAGCGCCAATCAGCCCCAGCATTTT.

This sequence joins TRBV7-9 and TRBJ1-4; 7 positions match TRBD1. The CDR3 length is 14 residues. Per germline, CDR1 SEHNR and CDR2 FQNEAQ (reference sequence). The J segment lost 4 bases and the V segment lost 5 bases, leaving 4 bases of the junction unmatched. CDR3 amino acids: CASSKTGFNEKLFF. The CDR3 nucleotides read TGTGCCAGCAGCAAGACAGGGTTTAATGAAAAACTGTTTTTT.

This sequence joins TRBV15 and TRBJ1-1; no reliable D call. Trimming left V 1 base short and J 0 bases short, with 18 bases between. CDR1 and CDR2 from the germline V gene are LNHNV and YYDKDF (reference sequence). The CDR3 loop spans 18 amino acids. The CDR3 sequence is CATSRVGYSGRMNTEAFF. DNA of the CDR3: TGTGCCACCAGCAGAGTAGGGTATAGCGGACGGATGAACACTGAAGCTTTCTTT. Filled out from reference TRBV15 and TRBJ1-1, the complete variable domain reads DAMVIQNPRYQVTQFGKPVTLSCSQTLNHNVMYWYQQKSSQAPKLLFHYYDKDFNNEADTPDNFQSRRPNTSFCFLDIRSPGLGDTAMYLCATSRVGYSGRMNTEAFFGQGTRLTVV.